Reported below is one T cell receptor beta chain. The target antigen is unknown. Germline assignment: CDR1 SQVTM and CDR2 ANQGSEA. This CDR3 spans 12 amino acids. With 7 bases removed from V and 6 bases from J, the gap between germline ends came to 15 bases. These data originate in a study of vaccination and CD4 T cells after COVID-19. Study as a whole: The stimulus for the cells was overlapping spike peptides derived from SARS-CoV-2, HCoV-NL63, HCoV-OC43 and HCoV-229E.

The sample's treatment: approximately 10-day PBMC culture with coronavirus spike peptide pools or control peptides (ViraFEST assay). Each well held over 1.5 million PBMCs in IL-2 (around 10 IU/ml) medium with 10 ug/ml peptide pools. The Oncomine TCR Beta short-read assay sequenced DNA from cultured CD4+ T cells. The source of extracted genomic DNA was cultured CD4+ T cells. TCRdb itself ran the PCR reads through MiXCR, one entry per CDR3 protein. Of about 16,000 distinct CDR3 sequences listed, approximately 55% are singletons. The sample was CD4+ T cells from blood, cultured in vitro. The receptor was isolated from a human donor who had recovered from COVID-19. The chain uses TRBV29-1 and TRBJ2-5, with D possibly being TRBD1 or TRBD2 (6 bases each). This CDR3 is CSDIGGSKTQYF. DNA for the CDR3: TGCAGCGACATCGGGGGCTCAAAGACCCAGTACTTC.